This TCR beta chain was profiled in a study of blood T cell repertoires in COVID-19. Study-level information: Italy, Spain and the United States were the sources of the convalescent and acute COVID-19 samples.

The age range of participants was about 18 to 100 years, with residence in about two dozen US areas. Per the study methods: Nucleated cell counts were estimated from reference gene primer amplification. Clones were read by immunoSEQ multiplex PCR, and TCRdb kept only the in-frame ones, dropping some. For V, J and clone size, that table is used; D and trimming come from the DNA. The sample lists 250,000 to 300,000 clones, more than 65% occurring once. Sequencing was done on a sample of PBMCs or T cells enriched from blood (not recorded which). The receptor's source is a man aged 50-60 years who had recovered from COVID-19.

The CDR3 region is CASSHWTSGTETQYF. Written as DNA, the CDR3 is TGCGCCAGCAGCCACTGGACTAGTGGTACAGAGACCCAGTACTTC. The rearrangement uses TRBV10-1 and TRBJ2-5; 7 bases fit TRBD2. The CDR3 loop spans 15 amino acids. From germline, CDR1 is WNHNN and CDR2 SYGVQD (reference sequence). The V segment lost 6 bases and the J segment 4 bases; nucleotides outside the gene matches: 11.